This TCR beta chain was observed in a study of shared clonotypes between healthy human individuals. Only CD45RO-negative cells positively selected for CCR7 counted as naive CD8 cells, so terminally differentiated effector memory CD45RA+ cells were excluded. This CDR3 is built from 17 residues. TCRdb keeps only in-frame clones here, not all; method: immunoSEQ multiplex PCR. This table has around 2,100,000 clones, just under 95% appearing once. Sequencing was performed on naive CD8+ T cells sorted from blood. This chain joins TRBV21-1 and TRBJ1-2. TRBV21-1 represents a pseudogene. This TCR derives from a man younger than 30 in good health. The CDR3 is CASSKSSGAKSNYGYTF. The CDR3 coding sequence is TGTGCCAGCAGCAAGTCATCGGGGGCTAAATCTAACTATGGCTACACCTTC.